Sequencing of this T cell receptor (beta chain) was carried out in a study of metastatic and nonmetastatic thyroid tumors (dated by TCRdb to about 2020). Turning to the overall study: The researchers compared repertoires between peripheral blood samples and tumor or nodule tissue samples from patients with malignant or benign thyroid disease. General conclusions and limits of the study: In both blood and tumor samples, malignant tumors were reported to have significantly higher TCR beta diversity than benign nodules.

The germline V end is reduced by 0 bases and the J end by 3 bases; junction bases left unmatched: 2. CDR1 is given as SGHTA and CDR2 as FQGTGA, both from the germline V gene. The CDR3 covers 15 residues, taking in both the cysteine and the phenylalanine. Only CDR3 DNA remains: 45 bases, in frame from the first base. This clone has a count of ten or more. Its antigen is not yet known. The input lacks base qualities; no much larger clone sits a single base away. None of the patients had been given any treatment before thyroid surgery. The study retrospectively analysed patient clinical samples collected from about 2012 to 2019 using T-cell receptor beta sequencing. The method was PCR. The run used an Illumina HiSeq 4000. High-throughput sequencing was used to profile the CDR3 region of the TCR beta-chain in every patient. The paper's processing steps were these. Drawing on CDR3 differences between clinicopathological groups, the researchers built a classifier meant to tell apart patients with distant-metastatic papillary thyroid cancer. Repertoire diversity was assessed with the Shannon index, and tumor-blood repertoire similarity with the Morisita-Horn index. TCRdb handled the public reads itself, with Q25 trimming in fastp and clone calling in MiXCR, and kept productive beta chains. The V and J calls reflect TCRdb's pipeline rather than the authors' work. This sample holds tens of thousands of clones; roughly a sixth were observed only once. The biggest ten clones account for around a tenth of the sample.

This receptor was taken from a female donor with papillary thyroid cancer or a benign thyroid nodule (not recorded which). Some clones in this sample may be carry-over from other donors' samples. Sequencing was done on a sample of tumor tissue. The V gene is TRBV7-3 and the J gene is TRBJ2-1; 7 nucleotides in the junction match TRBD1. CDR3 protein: CASSLTRDSYNEQFF. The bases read TGTGCCAGCAGCTTAACCCGGGACAGCTACAATGAGCAGTTCTTC.